Presented here are 24 T cell receptor beta chains from one specimen sequenced in a study of shared clonotypes between healthy human individuals. Clones were sequenced by immunoSEQ multiplex PCR, and TCRdb holds only the in-frame ones, with some missing. The data contain under 750,000 clones, roughly two thirds of them singletons. Source material: memory CD4+ T cells sorted from blood. Subset: CD45RA-negative fraction. The receptors originated from a woman under 40 in good health.

Here the CDR3 DNA reads TGTGCCAGCAGCTTGGGATTAACCTCCGGGACAGGGGACTTCCAAGAGACCCAGTACTTC. Its protein product is CASSLGLTSGTGDFQETQYF. The V gene is TRBV7-8, the J gene TRBJ2-5, with 10 bases lining up with TRBD1. Germline trimming cut 3 bases from V and 1 base from J; bases unmatched to any gene: 17. Germline CDR1 and CDR2: SGHVS and FQNEAQ. This CDR3 has 20 amino acids.

The chain is built from TRBV27 and TRBJ1-2; 9 positions agree with TRBD1. There are 14 residues in the CDR3. Germline values: CDR1 MNHEY, CDR2 SMNVEV (reference sequence). V shed 6 bases, J shed 4 bases, and the junction held 6 bases outside the gene matches. CDR3 sequence (DNA): TGTGCCAGCAGAGGGACAGGGAGGCTCTATGGCTACACCTTC. Its protein product is CASRGTGRLYGYTF.

This chain links TRBV5-1 with TRBJ2-1; 12 nucleotides line up with TRBD2. V gave up 6 bases and J gave up 9 bases; unmatched junction bases: 10. Per germline, CDR1 SGHRS and CDR2 YFSETQ. The CDR3 is made up of 15 amino acids. The CDR3 region is CASTLSTSGRFEQFF. The CDR3 DNA follows: TGCGCCAGCACATTGAGTACTAGCGGGAGGTTTGAGCAGTTCTTC.

This chain joins TRBV14 and TRBJ2-3; TRBD2 is a possible D gene (6 bases). Germline loops: CDR1 SGHDN, CDR2 FVKESK. The V and J ends lost 4 bases and 10 bases respectively, with 15 bases between them. This CDR3 comprises 13 residues. In DNA form, the CDR3 reads TGTGCCAGCAGCCCCCTCATTACTAGCCCGCAGTATTTT. Its protein product is CASSPLITSPQYF. Full variable domain (outside the CDR3, taken from reference TRBV14 and TRBJ2-3): EAGVTQFPSHSVIEKGQTVTLRCDPISGHDNLYWYRRVMGKEIKFLLHFVKESKQDESGMPNNRFLAERTGGTYSTLKVQPAELEDSGVYFCASSPLITSPQYFGPGTRLTVL.

This clone turned up a few times. V is TRBV29-1 and J is TRBJ1-1; D not certain. The CDR3 spans 13 residues. V shed 6 bases and J shed 1 base, with 12 bases lying between them. The V gene's germline CDR1 is SQVTM and CDR2 ANQGSEA. This chain's CDR3 is CSVHRTGNTEAFF. The DNA of the CDR3 is TGCAGCGTGCACCGGACGGGGAACACTGAAGCTTTCTTT.

This clone was observed many times. CDR3 coding DNA: TGCGCCAGCAGAGACGGCCGTAGCGGATCCACAGATACGCAGTATTTT. Translation: CASRDGRSGSTDTQYF. The V call is TRBV5-1, the J call TRBJ2-3, with a weak D call TRBD2 (6 bases). From germline, CDR1 is SGHRS and CDR2 YFSETQ. CDR3 length equals 16 residues. V lost 5 bases, J lost 2 bases, and 18 bases lay in between.

This chain uses TRBV28 with TRBJ2-1, with TRBD2 matching 7 bases. The CDR3 runs 16 residues. The germline CDR1 and CDR2 sequences are MDHEN and SYDVKM. V was clipped by 5 bases and J by 4 bases; unmatched bases: 11. The CDR3 bases are TGTGCCAGCAGTCCCACGGGACTAAGAACATACAATGAGCAGTTCTTC. Translation: CASSPTGLRTYNEQFF.

The rearrangement uses TRBV6-5 and TRBJ2-2, with no clear D. CDR3 length: 12 residues. V dropped 2 bases and J dropped 7 bases, with 5 bases sitting between them. Germline values: CDR1 MNHEY, CDR2 SVGAGI. CDR3 in amino acids: CASSYVDGELFF. The CDR3 region has the DNA TGTGCCAGCAGTTACGTAGACGGGGAGCTGTTTTTT.

This clone was observed a handful of times. Here the CDR3 reads CATSTGTAGVYEQYF. In DNA form, the CDR3 reads TGTGCCACCAGCACAGGAACTGCGGGGGTATACGAGCAGTACTTC. The chain has TRBV15 and TRBJ2-7, with TRBD2 matching over 7 bases. V lost 4 bases, J lost 4 bases, and 10 bases stayed unmatched. The CDR3 covers 15 residues. Germline lookup yields CDR1 LNHNV and CDR2 YYDKDF (reference sequence). Together with reference TRBV15 and TRBJ2-7, the CDR3 gives the full variable domain: DAMVIQNPRYQVTQFGKPVTLSCSQTLNHNVMYWYQQKSSQAPKLLFHYYDKDFNNEADTPDNFQSRRPNTSFCFLDIRSPGLGDTAMYLCATSTGTAGVYEQYFGPGTRLTVT.

The rearrangement links TRBV7-9 to TRBJ1-2; no firm D call. The CDR3 has 16 amino acids. Looked up from germline, CDR1 is SEHNR and CDR2 is FQNEAQ (reference sequence). The V end lost 0 bases, the J end lost 5 bases, and 16 bases lay between the germline ends. The CDR3 protein is CASSLALGGWKYGYTF. The DNA for the CDR3 is TGTGCCAGCAGCTTAGCGCTGGGCGGATGGAAGTATGGCTACACCTTC.

The chain couples TRBV7-9 to TRBJ1-2; D may be TRBD1 (5 bases). The CDR3 extends over 15 amino acids. The V end was cut by 5 bases, the J end by 8 bases, with 21 bases between. The V gene's germline CDR1 is SEHNR and CDR2 FQNEAQ (reference sequence). DNA of the CDR3: TGTGCCAGCAGCCAGAACTCGGGGCTGTTGAGAGGCTACACCTTC. The encoded protein is CASSQNSGLLRGYTF.

V usage is TRBV5-4 and J usage is TRBJ1-3; D call uncertain. This CDR3 is built from 14 residues. Trimming removed 6 bases at V and 2 bases at J, with 12 bases between. Germline CDR1 SGHNT, CDR2 YYREEE (reference sequence). The CDR3 DNA sequence: TGTGCCAGCACCTCCCTGGATACTGGAAACACCATATATTTT. Translating gives CASTSLDTGNTIYF. Drawing the rest from reference TRBV5-4 and TRBJ1-3, the complete variable domain is ETGVTQSPTHLIKTRGQQVTLRCSSQSGHNTVSWYQQALGQGPQFIFQYYREEENGRGNFPPRFSGLQFPNYSSELNVNALELDDSALYLCASTSLDTGNTIYFGEGSWLTVV.

The CDR3 is CASSLRGSGRDNEQFF. Here the CDR3 DNA reads TGCGCCAGCAGCTTGAGGGGTAGCGGGAGGGACAATGAGCAGTTCTTC. The chain has TRBV5-1 and TRBJ2-1, with 11 bases that match TRBD2. Germline V gene lookup returns CDR1 SGHRS and CDR2 YFSETQ. Trimming removed 1 base from V and 5 bases from J; junction bases left unmatched: 5. The CDR3 consists of 16 residues.

The table lists this clone with a few counts. The V gene is TRBV2, the J gene TRBJ2-3; no reliable D call. Germline assignment: CDR1 SNHLY and CDR2 FYNNEI. This CDR3 spans 15 amino acids. V was shortened by 4 bases and J by 0 bases, with 11 bases between the two germline ends. The CDR3 loop reads CASSVDNPSTDTQYF. CDR3 bases: TGTGCCAGCAGTGTCGATAATCCTAGCACAGATACGCAGTATTTT. The entire variable domain, with the rest obtained from reference TRBV2 and TRBJ2-3, is as follows: EPEVTQTPSHQVTQMGQEVILRCVPISNHLYFYWYRQILGQKVEFLVSFYNNEISEKSEIFDDQFSVERPDGSNFTLKIRSTKLEDSAMYFCASSVDNPSTDTQYFGPGTRLTVL.

On this clone itself: Other DNA sequences in the sample encode the same CDR3. The CDR3 loop reads CASSLRYGYTF. Written as DNA, the CDR3 is TGTGCCAGCAGTTTGCGGTATGGCTACACCTTC. The chain recombines TRBV28 with TRBJ1-2; no definite D call. Trimming pared 3 bases from V and 5 bases from J, leaving 4 bases between. CDR3 length equals 11 residues. Germline V CDR1 and CDR2: MDHEN, SYDVKM.

The V and J genes are TRBV27 and TRBJ1-5; D not certain. The germline V gene encodes CDR1 MNHEY and CDR2 SMNVEV (reference sequence). CDR3 length: 12 amino acids. V was cut by 3 bases and J by 3 bases, with 3 bases left in between. The CDR3 sequence is CASSLLNQPQHF. The CDR3 coding sequence is TGTGCCAGCAGTTTGCTCAATCAGCCCCAGCATTTT.

This chain connects TRBV5-6 to TRBJ1-2, with D perhaps TRBD1 (5 bases). CDR1 and CDR2 from the germline V gene are SGHDT and YYEEEE. V lost 3 bases to trimming and J lost 6 bases, with 15 bases between them. This CDR3 comprises 14 residues. CDR3 residues: CASSWIAGSDGYTF. The CDR3 DNA reads as TGTGCCAGCAGCTGGATAGCAGGGTCAGATGGCTACACCTTC. The full variable domain, completed using reference TRBV5-6 and TRBJ1-2, is DAGVTQSPTHLIKTRGQQVTLRCSPKSGHDTVSWYQQALGQGPQFIFQYYEEEERQRGNFPDRFSGHQFPNYSSELNVNALLLGDSALYLCASSWIAGSDGYTFGSGTRLTVV.

The chain links TRBV6-5 to TRBJ1-2; 7 bases match TRBD1. This CDR3 has 13 amino acids. The J segment lost 7 bases and the V segment lost 5 bases, leaving 7 bases of the junction unmatched. Germline V gene sequence: CDR1 MNHEY, CDR2 SVGAGI. This CDR3 reads CASSHNRGRGYTF. CDR3 bases: TGTGCCAGCAGTCATAACAGGGGTCGTGGCTACACCTTC.

In this sample, this clone turned up a few times. CDR3 amino acids: CASSPQRDEQYF. In nucleotides, the CDR3 is TGTGCCAGCTCACCGCAAAGAGACGAGCAGTACTTC. This chain joins TRBV18 and TRBJ2-7; D unresolved. Germline V gene lookup returns CDR1 KGHSH and CDR2 LQKENI. V was shortened by 3 bases and J by 5 bases, with 8 bases between the two germline ends. The CDR3 totals 12 residues.

This clone was detected many times. The chain recombines TRBV2 with TRBJ2-1, with D unclear. Germline lookup yields CDR1 SNHLY and CDR2 FYNNEI. This CDR3 spans 15 amino acids. Trimming cost V 4 bases and J 5 bases, with 15 bases left between them. The CDR3 DNA reads TGTGCCAGCAGTGTTGGCAGGAGTACTGACAATGAGCAGTTCTTC. It translates to CASSVGRSTDNEQFF.

The V and J genes are TRBV10-3 and TRBJ1-2, with a tentative D call TRBD1 (5 bases). The V and J ends lost 6 bases and 8 bases respectively, with 16 bases between them. CDR1 and CDR2 from the germline V gene are ENHRY and SYGVKD. The CDR3 is 13 amino acids. CDR3 in amino acids: CAISLLGAGGYTF. CDR3 in DNA: TGTGCCATCAGCCTCCTCGGGGCAGGGGGCTACACCTTC.

About this clone: This may arise from a read error, as a much more abundant clone is one base away. Different DNA sequences within this sample yield the same CDR3. The chain carries TRBV7-6 and TRBJ2-3; no definite D call. Germline V gene sequence: CDR1 SGHVS, CDR2 FNYEAQ. CDR3 size: 11 residues. V was shortened by 3 bases and J by 4 bases, with 2 bases between the two germline ends. The CDR3 DNA is TGTGCCAGCAGCTTGGCAGATACGCAGTATTTT. It translates to CASSLADTQYF.

The chain carries TRBV7-9 and TRBJ2-5; no definite D call. The assigned J gene may be wrong: the sequence end matches TRBJ2-7 better. This CDR3 is built from 13 residues. CDR1 and CDR2 (germline): SEHNR, FQNEAQ (reference sequence). This CDR3 is CASSLANPYEQYF. CDR3 bases: TGTGCCAGCAGCTTAGCAAACCCCTACGAGCAGTACTTC.

This chain connects TRBV2 to TRBJ2-1, with a possible D match to TRBD2 (5 bases). The ends were cut back, 4 bases at V and 13 bases at J, with 14 bases in the middle. CDR1 and CDR2 from the germline V gene are SNHLY and FYNNEI. The CDR3 is 12 residues long. CDR3 in amino acids: CASSAESGPQFF. In DNA form, the CDR3 reads TGTGCCAGCAGTGCAGAAAGCGGACCTCAGTTCTTC.